One T cell receptor beta chain is described in this entry. This clone's antigen is unknown. No clone much larger than this one lies a single base away; base qualities are absent. Inclusion was restricted to participants for whom at least one PBMC sample before ART initiation and at least two post-ART samples were available. Treatment was received in the United States of America by all participants with HIV. Before DNA extraction, cryopreserved samples containing roughly 1-11 million PBMC were thawed and washed. At the time of the earliest PBMC sample, participants with HIV were aged between about 20 and 55 years. Each participant contributed PBMC samples from 1-4 timepoints before ART initiation and 2-8 timepoints after ART initiation, with a median of 7 samples. For every participant, serial HIV viral load, CD4+ T-cell count, ART history and demographic data were obtained. A Qiagen kit on a QIAcube was used to extract genomic DNA from unsorted PBMC, with samples processed in batches of 12.

V trim: 2 bases; J trim: 1 base; unmatched bases: 3. The CDR3 measures 14 amino acids from cysteine to phenylalanine. Left in the record is the CDR3 DNA by itself, 42 bases read in frame from the first base. CDR1 SQVTM and CDR2 ANQGSEA were looked up in the germline V gene. The immunoSEQ hsTCRB v3.0 assay was used at survey level resolution to sequence the TRB variable region. A depth of roughly 35,000-55,000 T-cell genomes per sample was targeted for TRB sequencing. Pooled TRB libraries were sequenced on an Illumina MiSeq with a v3 150-cycle kit. In the source study's methods: Repertoire analysis ran in R within a reproducible Nextflow workflow covering QC, data transformation and analysis. LymphoSeq2, an R package for exploring AIRR-Seq data, was used to implement the custom analyses. Four samples yielding fewer than 5000 total TRB sequences were excluded, leaving about 190 analyzed HIV repertoires. Among the 200 or so HIV repertoires that were kept, around 60 were collected before ART initiation and over 120 were collected after ART initiation. Repertoires were downsampled to 5000 TRB nucleotide sequences, and summary statistics were averaged over 100 downsampling iterations. Only TRB sequences with CDR3 regions of at least seven amino acids were retained for analysis. Diversity was assessed using a clonality score derived from Shannon entropy and using the Gini coefficient. Repertoire networks linked the top 5000 CDR3 amino acid sequences whenever two sequences differed by an edit distance of one. Antigen specificity groups and MHC restriction were predicted for TRB CDR3 amino acid sequences with GLIPH2. To flag known CMV, EBV, HIV or tissue antigen associations, CDR3 amino acid sequences were matched against VDJdb and McPAS-TCR. Pre-ART, post-ART and control groups were compared with Wilcoxon signed-rank tests and Holm-Bonferroni correction. TCRdb took this table from immuneACCESS and kept in-frame rearrangements with V and J called. Such tables lack part of the clones; where checked against another copy, unresolved V genes explain under half of the gap, and the rest is unexplained. The V and J calls and clone size come from that table; D and trimming were worked out from the DNA. Counted in this sample were tens of thousands of clones; 90% to 95% of them appeared once. The ten largest clones capture around 2.7% of the sample.

The sample comes from a study of long-term antiretroviral therapy in people with HIV (dated by TCRdb to between 2022 and 2023). A note on the overall study: The earliest samples were collected approximately a decade before the 2015 WHO recommendation for immediate ART, a period when ART was typically delayed until CD4 counts fell. No cross-contamination during QIAcube processing was seen in test extractions of a monoclonal T-cell line run alongside 33 polyclonal samples. The cohort contributed fewer than 200 cryopreserved PBMC samples from about 33 adults with confirmed HIV infection, collected serially over a mean of around 6 years (range 1-12). Whether ART initiation and durable HIV suppression were associated with changes in peripheral blood TRB repertoire composition and diversity was tested in a retrospective serial study. Of the roughly 27 participants with HIV, approximately twelve were female.

The full study reports these points: The repertoire was dominated across all time points by expanded TRB clones identified before ART initiation, although this dominance was seen to fluctuate and to decrease in many PLHIV after ART. Because pre-ART samples had limited cell numbers, unsorted PBMC were profiled rather than sorted CD4+ and CD8+ T cells. Narrower CDR3 length ranges were observed in HIV repertoires than in controls, and an antigen-experienced repertoire with only a slight naive shift after ART was suggested by the network structure. A significant increase in TRB diversity was found to be associated with ART initiation, although TRB diversity was observed to remain significantly below that of transplant donor controls even after long-term ART. Samples dated from the mid-2000s to the late 2010s, and the ART regimens used may be less effective than current ones. Inferences about post-ART repertoire changes are limited because no data were available on ART adherence, viral resistance or therapy changes. Limited PBMC availability meant only the TCR beta chain was sequenced, without alpha chain pairing.

Sequenced here: unsorted PBMCs, sampled 3.7 years after starting antiretroviral therapy. This receptor chain uses TRBV29-1 and TRBJ2-7; 9 middle bases align to TRBD2. The TCR comes from a woman aged 45-60 years with HIV. The base sequence is TGCAGCGTTGAAATAGCGGGGGTGTCCTACGAGCAGTACTTC. The resulting protein is CSVEIAGVSYEQYF.